These 25 T cell receptor beta chains came from one sample sequenced in a study of blood T cells in healthy people across ages. Through a sample-barcoded 5' primer and a J-beta primer mix, a second PCR was run for about 6 to 12 cycles. TCRdb reprocessed the 5' RACE reads with MiXCR, giving one entry per CDR3 protein. This table holds roughly 1.4 million distinct CDR3 sequences, roughly 60% found once. Specimen: blood. These receptors all come from a man aged 18 to 30 in good health.

V is TRBV11-2 and J is TRBJ2-3; 8 nucleotides agree with TRBD2. Germline V gives CDR1 SGHAT, CDR2 FQNNGV. The CDR3 runs to 18 residues. V dropped 5 bases and J dropped 4; count of bases not matched to a gene: 17. The CDR3 DNA reads TGTGCCAGCAGCGGATTATCCGGGACTAGGTCAACCTCAGATACGCAGTATTTT. Amino acid sequence: CASSGLSGTRSTSDTQYF. Combining the CDR3 with reference TRBV11-2 and TRBJ2-3 gives the whole variable domain EAGVAQSPRYKIIEKRQSVAFWCNPISGHATLYWYQQILGQGPKLLIQFQNNGVVDDSQLPKDRFSAERLKGVDSTLKIQPAKLEDSAVYLCASSGLSGTRSTSDTQYFGPGTRLTVL.

About this clonotype itself: Compared with germline, one end of the junction differs, possibly owing to a read error. The chain recombines TRBV6-6 with TRBJ1-2; TRBD1 matches at 7 bases. CDR1 and CDR2 from the germline V gene are MNHNY and SVGAGI (reference sequence). The CDR3 has 13 amino acids. CDR3 in amino acids: CASSDPDGGGYSF. In nucleotides, the CDR3 is TGTGCCAGCTCGGACCCGGACGGAGGGGGCTACTCCTTC.

The chain has TRBV12-3 or TRBV12-4 and TRBJ2-5, with 8 positions matching TRBD1. The CDR3 is made up of 14 amino acids. Trimming removed 6 bases from V and 3 bases from J; junction bases left unmatched: 6. The CDR3 nucleotides read TGTGCCAGCAGCCCGACAGGGGTAGAAGAGACCCAGTACTTC. It is translated as CASSPTGVEETQYF.

This clonotype was detected a few times. J is TRBJ2-7 and V is TRBV21-1. TRBV21-1 is noted as a pseudogene. The CDR3 is 15 amino acids. DNA for the CDR3: TGTGCCAGCAGCAATGGTGACAGGGGTTCCTACGAGCAGTACTTC. Its translation: CASSNGDRGSYEQYF.

The gene calls are TRBV20-1 and TRBJ1-1; TRBD1 matches 7 bases. Germline CDR1 DFQATT, CDR2 SNEGSKA (reference sequence). Trimming at V came to 0 bases and at J to 3 bases, leaving 10 bases not matched to a gene. The CDR3 runs to 16 residues. The CDR3 loop reads CSARDLGTAPYTEAFF. The CDR3 nucleotides are TGCAGTGCTAGAGATTTGGGGACAGCGCCTTACACTGAAGCTTTCTTT.

Only a few counts were recorded for this clonotype. The genes are TRBV9 and TRBJ2-6; 9 positions agree with TRBD2. CDR1 SGDLS and CDR2 YYNGEE come from the germline V gene. V lost 0 bases and J lost 0; bases outside the gene matches: 4. The CDR3 runs 18 residues. The CDR3: CASSVAASGTSGANVLTF. The DNA for the CDR3 is TGTGCCAGCAGCGTAGCAGCTAGCGGGACCTCTGGGGCCAACGTCCTGACTTTC. Full variable domain (rest looked up from reference TRBV9 and TRBJ2-6): DSGVTQTPKHLITATGQRVTLRCSPRSGDLSVYWYQQSLDQGLQFLIQYYNGEERAKGNILERFSAQQFPDLHSELNLSSLELGDSALYFCASSVAASGTSGANVLTFGAGSRLTVL.

This clonotype came up a few times. The chain joins TRBV20-1 to TRBJ2-3; 9 nucleotides match TRBD1. CDR1 DFQATT and CDR2 SNEGSKA come from the germline V gene (reference sequence). The V segment lost 4 bases and the J segment 2 bases; nucleotides outside the gene matches: 19. The CDR3 spans 19 residues. The CDR3 loop is CSATAARDRENRDTDTQYF. Written as DNA, the CDR3 is TGCAGTGCTACCGCCGCCCGGGACAGGGAGAATCGGGACACAGATACGCAGTATTTT.

The sample holds a few counts of this clonotype. The chain carries TRBV6-4 and TRBJ1-2; no firm D call. Germline V gene lookup returns CDR1 MRHNA and CDR2 SNTAGT. The V end was cut by 3 bases, the J end by 7 bases, with 12 bases between. The CDR3 has 13 residues. The CDR3 nucleotides are TGTGCCAGCAGTGAAGAAGGCCGGGGTGGCTACACCTTC. As protein: CASSEEGRGGYTF.

CDR3 sequence: CSARGGDSPNEKLFF. CDR3 sequence (DNA): TGCAGTGCCCGCGGGGGGGACAGCCCTAATGAAAAACTGTTTTTT. The V gene is TRBV20-1, the J gene TRBJ1-4; TRBD1 matches 7 bases. The V and J ends lost 6 bases and 3 bases, in that order; junction bases with no gene match: 10. The CDR3 consists of 15 residues. Germline CDR1 and CDR2: DFQATT and SNEGSKA (reference sequence).

This chain uses TRBV11-2 with TRBJ2-3; D is perhaps TRBD1 (5 bases). Germline CDR1 SGHAT, CDR2 FQNNGV. The CDR3 consists of 13 residues. V gave up 0 bases and J gave up 8 bases, with 9 bases separating them. The CDR3 region is CASSLDLGATQYF. CDR3 nucleotide sequence: TGTGCCAGCAGCTTAGATCTAGGGGCTACGCAGTATTTT.

The chain combines TRBV12-3 or TRBV12-4 with TRBJ1-1, with 8 nucleotides matching TRBD1. The CDR3 has 15 residues. Losses at the gene ends were 2 bases for V and 3 bases for J; bases not matched to a gene: 5. CDR3 region: CASSLLDRGYTEAFF. CDR3 nucleotide sequence: TGTGCCAGCAGTTTACTTGACAGGGGTTACACTGAAGCTTTCTTT.

V and J are TRBV6-4 and TRBJ2-1; D remains ambiguous. V was shortened by 0 bases and J by 0 bases, with 9 bases between the two germline ends. This CDR3 region has 16 residues. From germline, CDR1 is MRHNA and CDR2 SNTAGT. The CDR3 reads CASSDSTASSYNEQFF. The CDR3 coding sequence is TGTGCCAGCAGTGACTCGACGGCTAGCTCCTACAATGAGCAGTTCTTC.

This clonotype was seen a few times. DNA of the CDR3: TGTGCCAGCAGCGTCGACGGGTATCGGCCCCAGCATTTT. This sequence encodes CASSVDGYRPQHF. The chain employs TRBV7-2 and TRBJ1-5; no reliable D call. CDR1 and CDR2 (germline): SGHTA, FQGNSA. CDR3 length equals 13 residues. With 5 bases removed from V and 9 bases from J, the gap between germline ends came to 14 bases.

The chain uses TRBV6-5 and TRBJ1-1; 9 bases align to TRBD1. CDR1 and CDR2 from the germline V gene are MNHEY and SVGAGI. The CDR3 spans 15 residues. J lost 5 bases, V lost 1 base, and 5 bases had no gene match. CDR3 DNA sequence: TGTGCCAGCAGTTACTGGGACAGGGAGGTAACTGAAGCTTTCTTT. This sequence encodes CASSYWDREVTEAFF.

V is TRBV5-6 and J is TRBJ2-7, with D possibly TRBD2 on 5 matching bases. V lost 1 base and J lost 4, with 12 bases in between. Germline CDR1 and CDR2: SGHDT and YYEEEE. This CDR3 spans 14 amino acids. CDR3 sequence (DNA): TGTGCCAGCAGCTTGTCGGGGTCAGGATACGAGCAGTACTTC. It encodes CASSLSGSGYEQYF.

The rearrangement links TRBV29-1 to TRBJ2-1; TRBD2 agrees at 7 bases. The CDR3 is 18 residues long. Trimming at V came to 0 bases and at J to 0 bases, leaving 11 bases not matched to a gene. Germline loops: CDR1 SQVTM, CDR2 ANQGSEA. CDR3 sequence (DNA): TGCAGCGTTGAAGACCGGTTAGGAGGCGGGAGCTCCTACAATGAGCAGTTCTTC. Translating gives CSVEDRLGGGSSYNEQFF.

In nucleotides, the CDR3 is TGTGCCAGCAGCATACCGGGACAGGGATTTGGGGCCAACGTCCTGACTTTC. Protein: CASSIPGQGFGANVLTF. The chain carries TRBV7-9 and TRBJ2-6; TRBD1 matches 9 bases. V shed 5 bases, J shed 3 bases, and the junction held 8 bases outside the gene matches. In germline, CDR1 is SEHNR, CDR2 FQNEAQ (reference sequence). The CDR3 extends over 17 amino acids.

V is TRBV15 and J is TRBJ2-7; 10 bases are a match to TRBD2. V gave up 9 bases and J gave up 2 bases; unmatched junction bases: 13. The CDR3 extends over 16 amino acids. CDR1 and CDR2 from the germline V gene are LNHNV and YYDKDF (reference sequence). CDR3 sequence: CATAAPSGGHPYEQYF. CDR3 nucleotide sequence: TGTGCCACTGCAGCACCTAGCGGGGGCCACCCCTACGAGCAGTACTTC.

About this clonotype: At one end, the junction sequence differs from germline, possibly due to a read error. The V call is TRBV20-1, the J call TRBJ2-1, with 12 bases that match TRBD2. CDR1 and CDR2 (germline): DFQATT, SNEGSKA (reference sequence). This CDR3 has 17 residues. The CDR3 loop is CSASLAGGPFVVNEQFF. In DNA, the CDR3 is TGCAGCGCTAGCCTAGCGGGGGGGCCTTTCGTTGTGAATGAGCAGTTCTTC.

The rearrangement joins TRBV6-1 to TRBJ2-5; 9 bases fit TRBD2. The CDR3 runs to 15 residues. J was trimmed by 5 bases and V by 7 bases; bases with no gene match: 11. Germline CDR1 reads MNHNS; CDR2 reads SASEGT. The CDR3 loop reads CASTWGSGGFETQYF. In DNA form, the CDR3 reads TGTGCCAGCACTTGGGGTAGCGGGGGCTTCGAGACCCAGTACTTC.

This clonotype has more than one count but fewer than ten. This rearrangement joins TRBV29-1 to TRBJ1-2; D perhaps matches TRBD1 (5 bases). V gave up 2 bases and J gave up 7 bases, with 14 bases separating them. Germline V gene lookup returns CDR1 SQVTM and CDR2 ANQGSEA. CDR3 length: 13 amino acids. The CDR3 reads CSVEHGTRGGYTF. CDR3 sequence (DNA): TGCAGCGTTGAACACGGGACCCGGGGTGGCTACACCTTC.

V usage is TRBV6-4 and J usage is TRBJ1-1; D is unclear. Trimming removed 4 bases from V and 1 base from J, with 13 bases in between. Per the germline V gene, CDR1 is MRHNA and CDR2 is SNTAGT. The CDR3 is 15 amino acids. The DNA for the CDR3 is TGTGCCAGCAGTGCCGACATCGGGTCGAACACTGAAGCTTTCTTT. Translating it yields CASSADIGSNTEAFF.

The V call is TRBV20-1, the J call TRBJ2-1, with 9 bases that match TRBD1. From germline, CDR1 is DFQATT and CDR2 SNEGSKA (reference sequence). After removal of 6 bases from V and 8 bases from J, the junction contained 11 bases not matched to a gene. CDR3 size: 14 residues. The chain's CDR3 is CSAGGTGWIDEQFF. The CDR3 DNA sequence: TGCAGTGCAGGCGGGACAGGGTGGATCGATGAGCAGTTCTTC.

The CDR3 loop reads CASRPGRLNTEAFF. The CDR3 nucleotides read TGTGCCAGCAGACCGGGACGGTTGAACACTGAAGCTTTCTTT. The rearrangement uses TRBV13 and TRBJ1-1; tentatively, D is TRBD1 (5 bases). The germline gives CDR1 PRHDT, CDR2 FYEKMQ (reference sequence). The CDR3 runs 14 residues. V was trimmed by 6 bases and J by 0 bases, leaving 11 bases between them.

This chain uses TRBV19 with TRBJ1-1; TRBD1 might be the D (5 bases). CDR3 length equals 14 residues. The V end was cut by 3 bases, the J end by 2 bases, with 10 bases between. Germline CDR1 is LNHDA and CDR2 is SQIVND (reference sequence). CDR3 nucleotides: TGTGCCAGTAGTATGGGGCTTACCAACACTGAAGCTTTCTTT. Its translation: CASSMGLTNTEAFF. The full variable domain, rest sourced from reference TRBV19 and TRBJ1-1, is DGGITQSPKYLFRKEGQNVTLSCEQNLNHDAMYWYRQDPGQGLRLIYYSQIVNDFQKGDIAEGYSVSREKKESFPLTVTSAQKNPTAFYLCASSMGLTNTEAFFGQGTRLTVV.